Presented here are 21 T cell receptor beta chains from one specimen sequenced in a study of identical twins. TCRdb redid the calling of the 5' RACE reads with MiXCR, one entry per CDR3 protein. The sample yields roughly 470,000 distinct CDR3 sequences, 13% to 15% seen once. These same records also appear under a second study, on yellow fever vaccine responses in identical twins.

Source material: CD4+ T cells sorted from blood. These receptors were obtained from a woman under 30 in good health.

This clonotype was picked up a small number of times. The chain joins TRBV20-1 to TRBJ2-7, with D maybe TRBD2 (6 bases). V gave up 3 bases and J gave up 6 bases, with 12 bases separating them. Per the germline V gene, CDR1 is DFQATT and CDR2 is SNEGSKA (reference sequence). The CDR3 is 12 amino acids. This CDR3 reads CSASGSPLEQYF. The CDR3 DNA sequence: TGCAGTGCTAGCGGGAGTCCCCTCGAGCAGTACTTC.

This clonotype occurred many times. The rearrangement uses TRBV27 and TRBJ2-4, with unresolved D. The CDR3 has 15 residues. The V and J ends lost 7 bases and 0 bases respectively, with 13 bases between them. Germline CDR1 MNHEY, CDR2 SMNVEV (reference sequence). The CDR3 DNA follows: TGTGCCAGCAAGATAGAACCTATAGCCAAAAACATTCAGTACTTC. It translates to CASKIEPIAKNIQYF.

The genes are TRBV30 and TRBJ2-3; 8 nucleotides line up with TRBD2. The CDR3 is 15 amino acids. Germline V gene lookup returns CDR1 GTSNPN and CDR2 SVGIG (reference sequence). Unmatched junction bases numbered 8, after V lost 5 bases and J lost 1 base. CDR3: CAWAWARGGTDTQYF. For the CDR3, the DNA is TGTGCCTGGGCCTGGGCGCGGGGGGGCACAGATACGCAGTATTTT.

This clonotype appeared a single time. The chain employs TRBV6-1 and TRBJ1-5; 9 bases fit TRBD1. Germline lookup yields CDR1 MNHNS and CDR2 SASEGT. This CDR3 has 13 amino acids. J gave up 6 bases and V 5 bases, and 2 bases lay outside the gene matches. The DNA for the CDR3 is TGTGCCAGCAGTAAGGGACAGGGTCAGCCCCAGCATTTT. This translates into CASSKGQGQPQHF.

This clonotype was recorded a few times. V gene TRBV20-1 combines with J gene TRBJ2-7, with 8 bases fitting TRBD2. Losses at the gene ends were 3 bases for V and 2 bases for J; bases not matched to a gene: 3. The CDR3 runs 13 residues. Germline V gene sequence: CDR1 DFQATT, CDR2 SNEGSKA (reference sequence). The CDR3 coding sequence is TGCAGTGCTAGTTTCGGGAGGGCCTACGAGCAGTACTTC. Translating gives CSASFGRAYEQYF.

The rearrangement uses TRBV5-1 and TRBJ2-3; 10 bases line up with TRBD2. The CDR3 runs 15 residues. The V gene's germline CDR1 is SGHRS and CDR2 YFSETQ. V lost 4 bases, J lost 3 bases, and 5 bases stayed unmatched. The CDR3 region is CASSPGTSETDTQYF. CDR3 coding DNA: TGCGCCAGCAGCCCCGGGACTAGCGAAACAGATACGCAGTATTTT.

This clonotype was counted ten times or more. V gene TRBV5-1 combines with J gene TRBJ2-7; D possibly corresponds to TRBD2 (6 bases). This CDR3 is built from 13 residues. The ends were cut back, 0 bases at V and 8 bases at J, with 12 bases in the middle. Germline CDR1 is SGHRS and CDR2 is YFSETQ. The CDR3 nucleotides are TGCGCCAGCAGCTTGGGAAAGGAGGGTCAGCAGTACTTC. This translates into CASSLGKEGQQYF.

The genes are TRBV6-2 or TRBV6-3 and TRBJ2-1; D is tentatively TRBD1 or TRBD2 (7 bases each). The germline V and J ends were trimmed by 2 bases and 8 bases, with 13 bases remaining between them. The germline V gene encodes CDR1 MNHEY and CDR2 SVGEGT. This CDR3 comprises 14 residues. CDR3 bases: TGTGCCAGCAGTTACCCAGGGGGGGTCGATGAGCAGTTCTTC. Its protein product is CASSYPGGVDEQFF.

This clonotype has a count of ten or more. The chain is built from TRBV5-1 and TRBJ1-1, with unresolved D. The germline V and J ends were trimmed by 5 bases and 2 bases, with 7 bases remaining between them. There are 12 residues in the CDR3. CDR1 and CDR2 from the germline V gene are SGHRS and YFSETQ. The CDR3 sequence is CASRGGNTEAFF. DNA of the CDR3: TGCGCCAGCAGAGGAGGAAACACTGAAGCTTTCTTT.

In its sample, this clonotype was seen a few times. The V gene is TRBV4-2, the J gene TRBJ2-3; maybe TRBD1 (6 bases). The CDR3 covers 15 residues. Germline V gives CDR1 LGHNA, CDR2 YNFKEQ. Between the trimmed V and J ends, which lost 4 bases and 2 bases, there was a span of 13 bases. CDR3: CASSRRDTDTDTQYF. In DNA form, the CDR3 reads TGTGCCAGCAGCCGCCGGGACACAGACACAGATACGCAGTATTTT.

The table lists this clonotype with many counts. The chain employs TRBV12-3 or TRBV12-4 and TRBJ2-3; D remains ambiguous. Trimming cost V 4 bases and J 3 bases, with 8 bases left between them. This CDR3 is 13 amino acids long. The chain's CDR3 is CASSSDRTDTQYF. The CDR3 coding sequence is TGTGCCAGCAGTTCGGACCGGACAGATACGCAGTATTTT.

This clonotype showed up many times. V gene TRBV6-5 combines with J gene TRBJ1-1, with D uncertain. Germline CDR1 and CDR2: MNHEY and SVGAGI. CDR3 size: 11 residues. V shed 8 bases and J shed 2 bases, with 6 bases lying between them. CDR3 sequence (DNA): TGTGCCAGCGGATCTAACACTGAAGCTTTCTTT. Translated, it gives CASGSNTEAFF.

V and J are TRBV20-1 and TRBJ2-7; D remains ambiguous. Trimming stripped 2 bases from V and 3 bases from J, with 14 bases between. The V gene's germline CDR1 is DFQATT and CDR2 SNEGSKA (reference sequence). CDR3 length: 14 amino acids. The CDR3 nucleotides read TGCAGTGCTAGACGCCGGGCTAACAACTACGAGCAGTACTTC. Protein sequence: CSARRRANNYEQYF.

The rearrangement links TRBV20-1 to TRBJ2-1; D assignment may be TRBD1 or TRBD2 (5 bases each). The CDR3 covers 12 residues. Per the germline V gene, CDR1 is DFQATT and CDR2 is SNEGSKA (reference sequence). Trimming left V 7 bases short and J 2 bases short, with 9 bases between. CDR3 sequence (DNA): TGCAGTGGAGAGGGGACCTACAATGAGCAGTTCTTC. Translated: CSGEGTYNEQFF.

In its sample, this clonotype was seen many times. The chain employs TRBV20-1 and TRBJ1-2; TRBD1 matches at 7 bases. V lost 2 bases, J lost 6 bases, and 9 bases stayed unmatched. The CDR3 sequence is 14 residues long. Germline values: CDR1 DFQATT, CDR2 SNEGSKA (reference sequence). The CDR3 DNA is TGCAGTGCTAGACCCCCGACAGGGTACGATGGCTACACCTTC. This translates into CSARPPTGYDGYTF.

This clonotype was seen many times. J is TRBJ2-1 and V is TRBV12-3 or TRBV12-4; 14 nucleotides match TRBD2. The CDR3 length is 16 residues. Trimming cost V 6 bases and J 6 bases; bases outside gene matches: 7. CDR3 loop: CASRPPGLAGVNEQFF. The CDR3 coding sequence is TGTGCCAGCAGGCCACCGGGACTAGCGGGAGTCAATGAGCAGTTCTTC.

The chain uses TRBV18 and TRBJ1-1; perhaps TRBD1 as D (6 bases). CDR1 is KGHSH and CDR2 is LQKENI in the germline V gene. V lost 6 bases and J lost 5, with 13 bases in between. This CDR3 region has 13 residues. The CDR3 loop is CASSAGVETEAFF. The DNA of the CDR3 is TGTGCCAGCTCGGCAGGGGTGGAGACTGAAGCTTTCTTT.

The CDR3 here is CASSSGGASGNEQFF. In DNA form, the CDR3 reads TGTGCCAGCAGTTCGGGGGGGGCTAGCGGTAATGAGCAGTTCTTC. The rearrangement uses TRBV12-3 or TRBV12-4 and TRBJ2-1; 8 nucleotides line up with TRBD2. Trimming took 4 bases from V and 7 from J; bases not matched to a gene: 9. CDR3 length: 15 amino acids.

This clonotype was detected ten times or more. The V and J genes are TRBV20-1 and TRBJ2-7; the match to TRBD2 covers 8 bases. There are 14 residues in the CDR3. Losses at the gene ends were 4 bases for V and 2 bases for J; bases not matched to a gene: 7. Per the germline V gene, CDR1 is DFQATT and CDR2 is SNEGSKA (reference sequence). In DNA form, the CDR3 reads TGCAGTGCTAAACATACTAGCGGACCCTACGAGCAGTACTTC. Its protein product is CSAKHTSGPYEQYF.

The V gene is TRBV24-1, the J gene TRBJ2-5; D is unresolved. Germline V gene sequence: CDR1 KGHDR, CDR2 SFDVKD. V gave up 7 bases and J gave up 5 bases, with 25 bases separating them. The CDR3 is 17 amino acids. In DNA, the CDR3 is TGTGCCACCAGAACACACCCGGAAGGGCAGCGCGGCGAGACCCAGTACTTC. Residues: CATRTHPEGQRGETQYF.

This clonotype was seen many times. The chain employs TRBV3-1 and TRBJ2-7; no reliable D call. Trimming took off 5 bases at V and 1 base at J, with 15 bases between the two ends. This CDR3 is built from 15 residues. CDR1 is LGHDT and CDR2 is YNNKEL in the germline V gene (reference sequence). CDR3 amino acids: CASSYLGGTSYEQYF. CDR3 bases: TGTGCCAGCAGCTACCTGGGCGGTACTTCCTACGAGCAGTACTTC.